These 18 T cell receptor beta chains came from one sample sequenced in a study of CD8 T cells in ankylosing spondylitis (dated by TCRdb to about 2017). Receptors were amplified or captured by 5' RACE. Sequenced using an Illumina HiSeq 2500. TCRdb reran the public reads through fastp at Q25 and MiXCR, keeping productive beta chains. For every CDR3 protein sequence, its rows merge into one entry that carries the most common genes and DNA. The table for this sample lists over 95,000 distinct CDR3 sequences; about 8% of them were counted only once. The ten most abundant clones make up nearly 10% of the sample. The sample taken for sequencing was blood, either unsorted or a sorted T cell fraction (not recorded which). All receptors come from a male donor with ankylosing spondylitis or in good health (not recorded which).

In its sample, this clonotype was seen many times. The chain carries TRBV18 and TRBJ1-2; no definite D call. The V end lost 3 bases, the J end lost 1 base, and 9 bases lay between the germline ends. CDR3 length equals 14 residues. Germline V gene lookup returns CDR1 KGHSH and CDR2 LQKENI. In DNA form, the CDR3 reads TGTGCCAGCTCACCGCAAGGGCTTAACTATGGCTACACCTTC. Translation gives CASSPQGLNYGYTF.

At least ten counts were recorded for this clonotype. This chain joins TRBV7-6 and TRBJ2-1; D not resolved. CDR1 SGHVS and CDR2 FNYEAQ come from the germline V gene. Deletions cut 2 bases from V and 0 bases from J, with 8 bases between. The CDR3 consists of 15 residues. CDR3 protein: CASSLQKSSYNEQFF. CDR3 nucleotides: TGTGCCAGCAGCTTACAGAAAAGCTCCTACAATGAGCAGTTCTTC. The full variable domain, in which reference TRBV7-6 and TRBJ2-1 provide the parts outside the CDR3, is GAGVSQSPRYKVTKRGQDVALRCDPISGHVSLYWYRQALGQGPEFLTYFNYEAQQDKSGLPNDRFSAERPEGSISTLTIQRTEQRDSAMYRCASSLQKSSYNEQFFGPGTRLTVL.

The chain couples TRBV4-3 to TRBJ2-1, with 7 positions matching TRBD2. Germline V gene data show CDR1 as LGHNA and CDR2 as YSLEER. This CDR3 spans 17 amino acids. The trim removed 0 bases at V and 9 bases at J, leaving 14 bases unmatched. As DNA, the CDR3 is TGCGCCAGCAGCCAAGATCGCCGAGGACTAGTTGCGGGTGAGCAGTTCTTC. This gives the protein CASSQDRRGLVAGEQFF.

This clonotype was seen ten or more times. The V and J genes are TRBV6-2 or TRBV6-3 and TRBJ1-1; TRBD1 aligns across 7 bases. Germline values: CDR1 MNHEY, CDR2 SVGEGT. The CDR3 is 15 residues long. Losses at the gene ends were 4 bases for V and 6 bases for J; bases not matched to a gene: 11. CDR3 DNA: TGTGCCAGCAGTTCGCGAACAGGGGTCTTCTCTGAAGCTTTCTTT. Its translation is CASSSRTGVFSEAFF.

This sequence joins TRBV12-3 or TRBV12-4 and TRBJ1-1; the D is unclear. CDR3 size: 14 residues. Trimming stripped 3 bases from V and 1 base from J, with 9 bases between. The CDR3 reads CASSLSQGNTEAFF. For the CDR3, the DNA is TGTGCCAGCAGTTTGTCCCAAGGGAACACTGAAGCTTTCTTT.

This clonotype was counted between two and nine times. The chain employs TRBV29-1 and TRBJ2-1, with D perhaps being TRBD1 or TRBD2 (6 bases each). CDR1 and CDR2 from the germline V gene are SQVTM and ANQGSEA. CDR3 size: 13 residues. V dropped 6 bases and J dropped 7 bases, with 16 bases sitting between them. CDR3 in DNA: TGCAGCGTACGGAGGGGGACCAATAATGAGCAGTTCTTC. The encoded protein is CSVRRGTNNEQFF.

This clonotype appeared many times. The CDR3 here is CASSLARIENTGELFF. The CDR3 nucleotides are TGTGCCAGCAGCTTAGCCCGTATAGAGAACACCGGGGAGCTGTTTTTT. V usage is TRBV7-2 and J usage is TRBJ2-2; no clear D. The germline CDR1 and CDR2 sequences are SGHTA and FQGNSA. The CDR3 is 16 residues long. V lost 0 bases, J lost 1 base, and 9 bases lay in between.

This clonotype was counted ten times or more. The CDR3 coding sequence is TGCAGTGCCCAGACGTGGGACAGGGGAGGGACAGATACGCAGTATTTT. This translates into CSAQTWDRGGTDTQYF. J is TRBJ2-3 and V is TRBV20-1, with 10 positions matching TRBD1. Germline values: CDR1 DFQATT, CDR2 SNEGSKA (reference sequence). This CDR3 spans 16 amino acids. The junction had 12 bases not matched to a gene; V was cut back by 6 bases and J by 3 bases.

The gene calls are TRBV10-2 and TRBJ2-3, with 9 nucleotides matching TRBD2. Germline CDR1 is WSHSY and CDR2 is SAAADI. The CDR3 extends over 16 amino acids. V lost 6 bases to trimming and J lost 7 bases; unmatched junction nucleotides: 14. The CDR3 loop is CASRPISGRATNTQYF. In DNA, the CDR3 is TGCGCCAGCAGACCAATTAGCGGGAGAGCAACGAATACGCAGTATTTT.

This clonotype came up many times. Mismatch with germline at one junction end may stem from a read error. The J gene is TRBJ2-7, the V gene TRBV12-3 or TRBV12-4; perhaps TRBD1 as D (7 bases). This CDR3 region has 13 residues. The chain's CDR3 is CASREGASSEQYF. CDR3 nucleotides: TGTGCCAGCAGGGAGGGGGCTTCCTCCGAGCAGTACTTC.

This clonotype was recorded many times. The chain is built from TRBV5-1 and TRBJ1-6, with a possible D match to TRBD1 (6 bases). Germline-derived CDR1 and CDR2 are SGHRS and YFSETQ. CDR3 length: 17 amino acids. V was pared by 0 bases and J by 9 bases, with 19 bases between. Here the CDR3 reads CASSLEKQGSYGSPLHF. As DNA, the CDR3 is TGCGCCAGCAGCTTGGAAAAACAGGGTAGCTATGGTTCACCCCTCCACTTT.

The table lists this clonotype with many counts. The gene calls are TRBV11-2 and TRBJ1-3; D gene unclear. Trimming removed 6 bases at V and 2 bases at J, with 14 bases between. The CDR3 is made up of 15 amino acids. CDR1 and CDR2 (germline): SGHAT, FQNNGV. The CDR3 nucleotides are TGTGCCAGCAGTCCCGGTCCCGGGCCTGGAAACACCATATATTTT. Its translation is CASSPGPGPGNTIYF.

The sample holds many counts of this clonotype. This rearrangement joins TRBV29-1 to TRBJ2-4, with unresolved D. This CDR3 has 15 amino acids. Trimming shortened V by 3 bases and J by 1 base, and 13 bases separated the two germline ends. CDR1 and CDR2 (germline): SQVTM, ANQGSEA. The CDR3 DNA is TGCAGCGTTGAGACGAGAGTTCAGGCCAAAAACATTCAGTACTTC. Protein product: CSVETRVQAKNIQYF. The complete variable domain, with remaining parts taken from reference TRBV29-1 and TRBJ2-4, reads SAVISQKPSRDICQRGTSLTIQCQVDSQVTMMFWYRQQPGQSLTLIATANQGSEATYESGFVIDKFPISRPNLTFSTLTVSNMSPEDSSIYLCSVETRVQAKNIQYFGAGTRLSVL.

This clonotype was counted many times. The chain links TRBV7-8 to TRBJ2-6; D gene uncertain. The ends were cut back, 1 base at V and 0 bases at J, with 4 bases in the middle. CDR1 SGHVS and CDR2 FQNEAQ come from the germline V gene. The CDR3 covers 15 residues. In DNA, the CDR3 is TGTGCCAGCAGCTTAGGTCCCTCTGGGGCCAACGTCCTGACTTTC. This sequence encodes CASSLGPSGANVLTF.

The sample holds many counts of this clonotype. This chain connects TRBV24-1 to TRBJ2-3, with unresolved D. CDR3 size: 14 residues. From germline, CDR1 is KGHDR and CDR2 SFDVKD. V lost 2 bases and J lost 2, with 7 bases in between. The CDR3 DNA follows: TGTGCCACCAGTGATTCCTCGGCCACAGATACGCAGTATTTT. It yields the protein CATSDSSATDTQYF.

This clonotype was found many times. This sequence joins TRBV10-3 and TRBJ1-5; no clear D. The V gene lost 5 bases and the J gene lost 0 bases, with 11 bases spanning the gap. Germline loops: CDR1 ENHRY, CDR2 SYGVKD. CDR3 length: 15 amino acids. CDR3 residues: CAISTGRPSNQPQHF. CDR3 DNA: TGTGCCATCAGTACCGGACGCCCTAGCAATCAGCCCCAGCATTTT.

Here the CDR3 reads CASSSGPTTDTQYF. CDR3 DNA sequence: TGCGCCAGCAGCTCGGGACCAACCACAGATACGCAGTATTTT. This sequence joins TRBV5-1 and TRBJ2-3; TRBD1 or TRBD2 may be the D gene (5 bases each). Deletions cut 3 bases from V and 2 bases from J, with 10 bases between. The CDR3 has 14 amino acids. Germline CDR1 and CDR2: SGHRS and YFSETQ. Filled out from reference TRBV5-1 and TRBJ2-3, the complete variable domain reads KAGVTQTPRYLIKTRGQQVTLSCSPISGHRSVSWYQQTPGQGLQFLFEYFSETQRNKGNFPGRFSGRQFSNSRSEMNVSTLELGDSALYLCASSSGPTTDTQYFGPGTRLTVL.

The sample holds many counts of this clonotype. V is TRBV7-2 and J is TRBJ2-7; TRBD1 might be the D (6 bases). The V gene's germline CDR1 is SGHTA and CDR2 FQGNSA. Trimming took off 5 bases at V and 6 bases at J, with 14 bases between the two ends. The CDR3 totals 13 residues. The chain's CDR3 is CASSAGTFLEQYF. The CDR3 coding sequence is TGTGCCAGCAGCGCCGGGACATTCCTCGAGCAGTACTTC.